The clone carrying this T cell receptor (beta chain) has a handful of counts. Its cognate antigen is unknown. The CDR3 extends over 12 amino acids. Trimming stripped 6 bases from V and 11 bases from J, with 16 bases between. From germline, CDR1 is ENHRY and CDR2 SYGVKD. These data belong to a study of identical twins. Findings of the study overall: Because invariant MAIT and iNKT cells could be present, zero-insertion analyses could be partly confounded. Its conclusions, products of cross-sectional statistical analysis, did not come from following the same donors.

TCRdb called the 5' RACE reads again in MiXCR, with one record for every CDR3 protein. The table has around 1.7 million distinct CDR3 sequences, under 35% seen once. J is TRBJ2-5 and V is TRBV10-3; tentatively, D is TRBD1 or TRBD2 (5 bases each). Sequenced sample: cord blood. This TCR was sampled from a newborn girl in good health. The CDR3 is CAIRTGTQEQYF. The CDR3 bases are TGTGCCATCAGAACCGGGACCCAGGAGCAGTACTTC.